Each of the 4 T cell receptor beta chains below was sequenced from the same sample in a study of control samples from healthy donors and cancer patients. Assay: immunoSEQ multiplex PCR; the TCRdb copy retains only in-frame clones and omits some. The sample lists 110,000 to 150,000 clones; around nine tenths were seen once. The sequenced sample was blood. Receptor source: a man younger than 45 in good health.

The chain uses TRBV7-2 and TRBJ2-2; D possibly corresponds to TRBD1 (6 bases). Germline loops: CDR1 SGHTA, CDR2 FQGNSA. Between the trimmed V and J ends, which lost 4 bases and 1 base, there was a span of 13 bases. The CDR3 loop spans 16 amino acids. The CDR3 protein is CASSSIPGQNTGELFF. DNA of the CDR3: TGTGCCAGCAGCTCGATACCGGGACAGAACACCGGGGAGCTGTTTTTT.

J is TRBJ2-3 and V is TRBV6-6; D unresolved. V shed 4 bases and J shed 2 bases, with 7 bases lying between them. Germline CDR1 is MNHNY and CDR2 is SVGAGI (reference sequence). The CDR3 totals 13 residues. In nucleotides, the CDR3 is TGTGCCAGCAGTTCGGGTGCCACAGATACGCAGTATTTT. Translated: CASSSGATDTQYF.

V and J are TRBV29-1 and TRBJ2-3, with D hard to call. Germline V gene lookup returns CDR1 SQVTM and CDR2 ANQGSEA. The CDR3 length is 12 residues. The germline V and J ends were trimmed by 4 bases and 2 bases, with 7 bases remaining between them. In nucleotides, the CDR3 is TGCAGCGTTGTCTTGGTCACAGATACGCAGTATTTT. This translates into CSVVLVTDTQYF.

V is TRBV24-1 and J is TRBJ1-2; possibly TRBD1 for D (6 bases). This CDR3 region has 19 residues. Between the trimmed V and J ends, which lost 3 bases and 0 bases, there was a span of 22 bases. Germline values: CDR1 KGHDR, CDR2 SFDVKD. The CDR3 coding sequence is TGTGCCACCAGTGATCCCGGGACCCCTCCCGACAGGCCTAACTATGGCTACACCTTC. Translating it yields CATSDPGTPPDRPNYGYTF.